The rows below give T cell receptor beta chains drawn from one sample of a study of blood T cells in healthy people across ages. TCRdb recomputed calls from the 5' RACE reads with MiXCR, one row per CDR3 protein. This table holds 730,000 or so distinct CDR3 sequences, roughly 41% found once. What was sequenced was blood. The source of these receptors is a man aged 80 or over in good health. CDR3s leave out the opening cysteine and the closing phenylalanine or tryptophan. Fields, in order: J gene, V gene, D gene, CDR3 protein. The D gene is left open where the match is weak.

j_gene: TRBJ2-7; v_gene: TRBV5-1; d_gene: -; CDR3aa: ASSLAAGNTYEQY
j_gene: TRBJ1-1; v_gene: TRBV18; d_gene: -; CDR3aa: ASSPINTEAF
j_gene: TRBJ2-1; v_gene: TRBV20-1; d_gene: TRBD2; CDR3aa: SAGTSDGEQF
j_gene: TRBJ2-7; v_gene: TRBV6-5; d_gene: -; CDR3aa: ANSYTDRSSSYEQY
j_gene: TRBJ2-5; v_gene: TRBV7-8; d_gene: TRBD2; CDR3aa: ASSPKLTGTSGQETQY
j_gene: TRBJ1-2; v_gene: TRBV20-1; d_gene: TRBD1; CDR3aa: SARVPGQNNYGYT
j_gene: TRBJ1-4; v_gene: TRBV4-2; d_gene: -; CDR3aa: ASSLIDRLEGELF
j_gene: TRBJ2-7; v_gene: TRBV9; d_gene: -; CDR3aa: ASSQTPGSEQY
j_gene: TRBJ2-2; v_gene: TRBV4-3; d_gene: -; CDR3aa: ASSRQATNTGELF
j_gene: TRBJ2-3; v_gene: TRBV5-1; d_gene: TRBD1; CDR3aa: ASSPRAGTGSTDTQY
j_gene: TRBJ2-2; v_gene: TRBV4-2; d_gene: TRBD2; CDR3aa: VSSQERGTRAGELF
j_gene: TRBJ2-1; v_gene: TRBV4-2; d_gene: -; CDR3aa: ASSQKPPYEQF
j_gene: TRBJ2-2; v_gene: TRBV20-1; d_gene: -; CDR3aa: SARDPGAGELF
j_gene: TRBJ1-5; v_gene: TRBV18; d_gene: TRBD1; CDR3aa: ASSTDRDQPQH
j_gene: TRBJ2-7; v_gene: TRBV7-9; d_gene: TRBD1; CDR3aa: ASSPLSAGGEQY
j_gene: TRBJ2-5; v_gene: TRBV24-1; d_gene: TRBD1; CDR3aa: ATSDQQGKVEETQY
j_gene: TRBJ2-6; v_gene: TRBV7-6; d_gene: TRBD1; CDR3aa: ASSREGAVISGANVLT
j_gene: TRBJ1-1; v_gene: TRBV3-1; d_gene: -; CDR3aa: ASSQSHEAF
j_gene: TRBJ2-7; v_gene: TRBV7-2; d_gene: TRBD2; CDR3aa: ASSSRTSGSGGLEQY
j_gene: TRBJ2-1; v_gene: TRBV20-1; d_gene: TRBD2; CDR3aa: SAPHRLAGKSYNEQF
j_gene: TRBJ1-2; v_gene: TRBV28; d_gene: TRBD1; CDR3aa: ASSQTGRNGYT
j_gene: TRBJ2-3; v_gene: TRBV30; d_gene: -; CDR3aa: AWRQMGDTQY
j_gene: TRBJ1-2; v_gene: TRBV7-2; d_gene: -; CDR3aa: ASSLAFYGYT
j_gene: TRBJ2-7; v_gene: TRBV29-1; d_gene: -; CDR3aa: SVESVGPGSEQY
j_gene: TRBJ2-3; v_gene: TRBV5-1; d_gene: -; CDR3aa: ASSLVPPGSTDTQY
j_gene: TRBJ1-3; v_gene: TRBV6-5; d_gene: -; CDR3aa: ASRTPGGNTIY
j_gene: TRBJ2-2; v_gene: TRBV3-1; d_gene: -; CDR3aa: ASRPLIAGELF
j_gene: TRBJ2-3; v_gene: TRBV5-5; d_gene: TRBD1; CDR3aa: ASSYDRGPDTQY
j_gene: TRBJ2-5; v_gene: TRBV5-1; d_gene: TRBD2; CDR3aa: ASSIRAGIQETQY
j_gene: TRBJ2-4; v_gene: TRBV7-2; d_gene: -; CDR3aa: ASSTAIQNIQY
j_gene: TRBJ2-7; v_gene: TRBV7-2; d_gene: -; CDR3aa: ASSLIRQAYEQY
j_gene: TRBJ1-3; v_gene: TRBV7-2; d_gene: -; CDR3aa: ASSHGIIGSSGNTIY
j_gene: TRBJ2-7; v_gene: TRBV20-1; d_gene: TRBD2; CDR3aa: SAHAGTSAYEQY
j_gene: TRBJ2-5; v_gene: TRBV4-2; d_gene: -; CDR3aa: ASSQDPRTGRDEQY
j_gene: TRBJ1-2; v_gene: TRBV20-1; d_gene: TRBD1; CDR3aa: SAQGQGDNYGYT
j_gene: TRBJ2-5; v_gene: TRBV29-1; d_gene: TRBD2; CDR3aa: SVVGRGQETQY
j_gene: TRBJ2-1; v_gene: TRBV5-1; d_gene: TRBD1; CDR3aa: ASTVGTGGNEQF
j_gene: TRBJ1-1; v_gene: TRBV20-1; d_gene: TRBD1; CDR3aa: SARGPRDRDGEAF
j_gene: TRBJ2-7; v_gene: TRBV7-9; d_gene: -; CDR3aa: ASSPNTLPYEQY
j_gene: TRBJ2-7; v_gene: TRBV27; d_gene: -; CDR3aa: ASSFVGKGTYEQY
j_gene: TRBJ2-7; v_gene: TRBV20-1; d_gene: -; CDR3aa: SARAGGYEQY
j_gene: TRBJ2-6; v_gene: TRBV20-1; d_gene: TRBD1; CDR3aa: SARDRGGSGANVLT
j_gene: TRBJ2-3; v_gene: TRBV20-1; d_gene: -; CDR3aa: SANTGTTTTDTQY
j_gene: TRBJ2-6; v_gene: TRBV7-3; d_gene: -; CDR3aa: ATAPTVLSSGANVLT
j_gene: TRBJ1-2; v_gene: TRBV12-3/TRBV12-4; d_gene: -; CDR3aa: ASGPSLTGSGYT
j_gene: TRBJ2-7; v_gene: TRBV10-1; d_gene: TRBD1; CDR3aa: ASSVGTGSTEQY
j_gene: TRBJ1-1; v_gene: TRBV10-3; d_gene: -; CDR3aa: AISSQGFGAF
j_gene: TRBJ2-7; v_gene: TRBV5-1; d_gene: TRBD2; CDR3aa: ASMAIPGGAYEQY
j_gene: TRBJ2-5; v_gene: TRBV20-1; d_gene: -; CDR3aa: SARPGETQY
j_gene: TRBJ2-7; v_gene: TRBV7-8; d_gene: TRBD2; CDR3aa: ASSRSSGGSYEQY
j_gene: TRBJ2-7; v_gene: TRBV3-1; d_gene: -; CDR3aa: ASSPRGWEQY
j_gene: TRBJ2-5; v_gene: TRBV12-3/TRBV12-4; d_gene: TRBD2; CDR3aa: ASSRLASTYNAQY
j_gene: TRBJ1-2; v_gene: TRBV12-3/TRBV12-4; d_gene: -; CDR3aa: ASSLQLTATNYGYT
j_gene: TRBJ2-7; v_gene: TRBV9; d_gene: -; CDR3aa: ASSVATGAVYEQY
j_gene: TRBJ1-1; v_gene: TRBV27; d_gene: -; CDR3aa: ASSPIPWDPSGAF
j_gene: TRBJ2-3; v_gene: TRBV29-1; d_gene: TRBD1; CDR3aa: SVLTGGQATGRNTQY
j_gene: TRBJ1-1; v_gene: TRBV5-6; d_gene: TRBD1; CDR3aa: ASSSRDREDEAF
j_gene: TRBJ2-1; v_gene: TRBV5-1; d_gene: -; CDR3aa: ASEDSRSYNEQF
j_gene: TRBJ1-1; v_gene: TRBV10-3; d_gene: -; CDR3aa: AIRARVDTEAF